Many counts were recorded for the clone carrying this TCR beta chain. Antigen: not known. RNA transcripts provided the template for amplifying TCR beta CDR3 regions. First-round RT-PCR relied on HTBI primers, and a second-round multiplex PCR came next. TCRdb re-analysed the multiplex PCR reads in MiXCR, keeping a single row per CDR3 protein. The sample lists hundreds of thousands of distinct CDR3 sequences; over 40% were seen once. The data belong to a study of Graves' ophthalmopathy and Graves' hyperthyroidism. At the level of the study: Prior to any treatment, peripheral blood was collected at the time of initial diagnosis.

The junction had 10 bases not matched to a gene; V was cut back by 5 bases and J by 0 bases. Germline loops: CDR1 LNHDA, CDR2 SQIVND (reference sequence). The CDR3 is 18 amino acids. Findings and limits, study-wide: Progression of ophthalmopathy was predicted by the model with 60% to 71% sensitivity and around 77% specificity. The majority of expanded thyroid clonotypes above 0.001 frequency also occurred in blood.

This TCR was sampled from an adult man with Graves' ophthalmopathy. V gene TRBV19 combines with J gene TRBJ1-4, with 9 positions matching TRBD1. Source material: peripheral blood. Here the CDR3 DNA reads TGTGCCAGTAGTGGGGACAGGGAAGCCTCGGCAACTAATGAAAAACTGTTTTTT. Translation: CASSGDREASATNEKLFF.